What follows are 25 T cell receptor beta chains derived from one specimen sequenced in a study of OX40 agonist ivuxolimab in advanced cancers. The table came from immunoSEQ multiplex PCR; TCRdb's copy has only in-frame clones and leaves some out. The sample holds some 70,000 clones, about 92% seen once. The sequencing used CD4+ or CD8+ T cells sorted from blood, collected in a trial of the OX40 agonist ivuxolimab. These receptor sequences come from an adult with an advanced solid tumor such as melanoma, head and neck, liver or kidney cancer.

This rearrangement joins TRBV7-9 to TRBJ2-1; D is ambiguous. V lost 5 bases to trimming and J lost 6 bases, with 14 bases between them. CDR3 length equals 14 residues. Germline V gene sequence: CDR1 SEHNR, CDR2 FQNEAQ (reference sequence). The CDR3 coding sequence is TGTGCCAGCAGCGGGGATAACTGGGGCAATGAGCAGTTCTTC. This sequence encodes CASSGDNWGNEQFF.

This chain links TRBV5-1 with TRBJ2-3; TRBD2 is a possible D gene (5 bases). The V end was cut by 3 bases, the J end by 2 bases, with 13 bases between. The CDR3 totals 15 residues. CDR1 is SGHRS and CDR2 is YFSETQ in the germline V gene. CDR3 sequence: CASSSGSGFTDTQYF. The CDR3, as DNA: TGCGCCAGCAGCTCCGGGTCGGGGTTCACAGATACGCAGTATTTT.

This clone was seen a handful of times. This chain uses TRBV6-5 with TRBJ1-2; 9 nucleotides line up with TRBD1. The CDR3 is made up of 13 amino acids. V trimming: 6 bases; J trimming: 8 bases; junction bases outside the gene matches: 7. CDR1 and CDR2 (germline): MNHEY, SVGAGI. The CDR3 DNA follows: TGTGCCAGCAGACGCCGACAGGGGGTCGGCTACACCTTC. It yields the protein CASRRRQGVGYTF.

The chain recombines TRBV5-1 with TRBJ2-2; possibly TRBD1 for D (6 bases). The CDR3 length is 17 residues. Trimming removed 0 bases from V and 5 bases from J, with 17 bases in between. Germline V gives CDR1 SGHRS, CDR2 YFSETQ. The CDR3, as DNA: TGCGCCAGCAGCTTGGACGGGCAGGGGAGTGTAACCGGGGAGCTGTTTTTT. Residues: CASSLDGQGSVTGELFF.

The CDR3 reads CASSEGTGGTLHF. In nucleotides, the CDR3 is TGCGCCAGCAGCGAAGGGACAGGGGGCACCCTCCACTTT. V gene TRBV5-1 combines with J gene TRBJ1-6; 12 bases line up with TRBD1. The CDR3 spans 13 residues. Germline V gives CDR1 SGHRS, CDR2 YFSETQ. V lost 4 bases and J lost 14; bases outside the gene matches: 4.

The chain joins TRBV7-6 to TRBJ1-6; D is ambiguous. Trimming took 4 bases from V and 5 from J, leaving 12 bases between them. This CDR3 spans 15 amino acids. The germline gives CDR1 SGHVS, CDR2 FNYEAQ. The CDR3 coding sequence is TGTGCCAGCAGCTCAATGGGAGAGAATAATTCACCCCTCCACTTT. Residues: CASSSMGENNSPLHF.

The CDR3 region has the DNA TGCGCCAGCAGTGAGAGTTCGACGCGGAGCACTGAAGCTTTCTTT. This encodes CASSESSTRSTEAFF. The V gene is TRBV10-1, the J gene TRBJ1-1; D unclear. This CDR3 contains 15 residues. From germline, CDR1 is WNHNN and CDR2 SYGVQD (reference sequence). With 2 bases removed from V and 4 bases from J, the gap between germline ends came to 14 bases.

The gene calls are TRBV7-2 and TRBJ1-1; D is possibly TRBD1 (6 bases). CDR1 and CDR2 (germline): SGHTA, FQGNSA. The CDR3 is 14 residues long. Trimming took 1 base from V and 11 from J, leaving 17 bases between them. The CDR3 spells CASSLGGGGKTAFF. DNA of the CDR3: TGTGCCAGCAGCTTAGGGGGCGGGGGCAAGACGGCTTTCTTT.

The V call is TRBV6-1, the J call TRBJ1-2; D is ambiguous. From germline, CDR1 is MNHNS and CDR2 SASEGT. Trimming removed 1 base from V and 7 bases from J, with 10 bases in between. The CDR3 is 13 residues long. The chain's CDR3 is CASSEVGRAGYTF. The CDR3 DNA is TGTGCCAGCAGTGAAGTTGGTAGGGCTGGCTACACCTTC.

This clone was picked up one time. This rearrangement joins TRBV7-9 to TRBJ2-1, with TRBD2 matching over 7 bases. Trimming cost V 3 bases and J 9 bases; bases outside gene matches: 2. CDR1 SEHNR and CDR2 FQNEAQ come from the germline V gene (reference sequence). CDR3 length equals 12 residues. The CDR3 sequence: CASSFSGGEQFF. The CDR3 DNA reads TGTGCCAGCAGCTTTTCGGGGGGTGAGCAGTTCTTC.

The chain couples TRBV6-5 to TRBJ1-1; D gene unclear. Trimming removed 8 bases at V and 0 bases at J, with 7 bases between. CDR3 length equals 12 residues. Germline V gene lookup returns CDR1 MNHEY and CDR2 SVGAGI. CDR3 DNA sequence: TGTGCCAGCGGTAGGGTGAACACTGAAGCTTTCTTT. It translates to CASGRVNTEAFF.

V and J are TRBV12-5 and TRBJ2-3, with D perhaps assigned TRBD1 or TRBD2 (5 bases each). Trimming stripped 1 base from V and 7 bases from J, with 9 bases between. This CDR3 is 13 amino acids long. The germline V gene has CDR1 LGHNT and CDR2 FRNRAP. The CDR3 bases are TGTGCTAGTGGTTTGGGAGGGACCTATACGCAGTATTTT. This encodes CASGLGGTYTQYF.

This clone was seen just once. The chain links TRBV19 to TRBJ2-1; D gene uncertain. Trimming pared 5 bases from V and 5 bases from J, leaving 7 bases between. Germline CDR1 LNHDA, CDR2 SQIVND (reference sequence). The CDR3 spans 12 residues. CDR3 nucleotide sequence: TGTGCCAGTAGTCACAGAAACAATGAGCAGTTCTTC. This translates into CASSHRNNEQFF.

V gene TRBV7-6 combines with J gene TRBJ2-2; tentatively, D is TRBD1 (6 bases). V dropped 4 bases and J dropped 7 bases, with 16 bases sitting between them. Germline values: CDR1 SGHVS, CDR2 FNYEAQ. The CDR3 runs 15 residues. CDR3 DNA: TGTGCCAGCAGCTACACCATAGGGGGTGTCGGGGAGCTGTTTTTT. It yields the protein CASSYTIGGVGELFF.

CDR3 bases: TGTGCCACCAGCAGCAAGAGTTATAGCAATCAGCCCCAGCATTTT. Translation gives CATSSKSYSNQPQHF. The gene calls are TRBV15 and TRBJ1-5; no clear D gene. The V and J ends lost 3 bases and 0 bases respectively, with 9 bases between them. CDR1 and CDR2 (germline): LNHNV, YYDKDF (reference sequence). The CDR3 runs to 15 residues.

This clone occurred once. The sample carries other DNA sequences with the same CDR3. The V call is TRBV18, the J call TRBJ2-4; D is unresolved. Trimming removed 2 bases from V and 6 bases from J, with 11 bases in between. CDR1 and CDR2 (germline): KGHSH, LQKENI. The CDR3 runs to 14 residues. The CDR3 coding sequence is TGTGCCAGCTCACCATCCGCTCGGTCAAACATTCAGTACTTC. Translated, it gives CASSPSARSNIQYF.

This clone was seen a single time. The V and J genes are TRBV6-6 and TRBJ2-2, with TRBD1 matching over 10 bases. Germline V gene lookup returns CDR1 MNHNY and CDR2 SVGAGI (reference sequence). V shed 5 bases and J 4 bases; nucleotides not matched to a gene: 7. This CDR3 comprises 16 residues. CDR3 region: CASSQMGQGITGELFF. The DNA of the CDR3 is TGTGCCAGCAGTCAGATGGGACAGGGGATCACCGGGGAGCTGTTTTTT.

The chain couples TRBV11-2 to TRBJ2-4; D possibly matches TRBD1 or TRBD2 (5 bases each). V was trimmed by 1 base and J by 2 bases, leaving 12 bases between them. The germline V gene has CDR1 SGHAT and CDR2 FQNNGV. There are 16 residues in the CDR3. As DNA, the CDR3 is TGTGCCAGCAGCTTAGCTACCGGGGCCTCCAAAAACATTCAGTACTTC. Amino acids: CASSLATGASKNIQYF.

The J gene is TRBJ1-4, the V gene TRBV30, with a weak D call TRBD1 (5 bases). The CDR3 runs 14 residues. Per the germline V gene, CDR1 is GTSNPN and CDR2 is SVGIG (reference sequence). Trimming left V 0 bases short and J 5 bases short, with 10 bases between. CDR3 sequence: CAWSVWGGNEKLFF. As DNA, the CDR3 is TGTGCCTGGAGTGTTTGGGGGGGGAATGAAAAACTGTTTTTT. Drawing the rest from reference TRBV30 and TRBJ1-4, the complete variable domain is SQTIHQWPATLVQPVGSPLSLECTVEGTSNPNLYWYRQAAGRGLQLLFYSVGIGQISSEVPQNLSASRPQDRQFILSSKKLLLSDSGFYLCAWSVWGGNEKLFFGSGTQLSVL.

The chain uses TRBV6-1 and TRBJ2-3, with 7 nucleotides matching TRBD1. V shed 6 bases and J 7 bases; nucleotides not matched to a gene: 7. The CDR3 loop spans 13 amino acids. In germline, CDR1 is MNHNS, CDR2 SASEGT. DNA for the CDR3: TGTGCCAGCAGCACCCGGGACAGACATACGCAGTATTTT. Translation gives CASSTRDRHTQYF.

This chain uses TRBV5-1 with TRBJ1-1, with D possibly matching TRBD1 (6 bases). CDR1 and CDR2 from the germline V gene are SGHRS and YFSETQ. The ends were cut back, 5 bases at V and 0 bases at J, with 11 bases in the middle. This CDR3 comprises 14 residues. CDR3 DNA: TGCGCCAGCAGATTGACAGGAGTGAACACTGAAGCTTTCTTT. Its protein is CASRLTGVNTEAFF.

The chain uses TRBV2 and TRBJ1-5, with D unresolved. CDR1 is SNHLY, CDR2 FYNNEI, per germline. This CDR3 is 14 amino acids long. V was clipped by 0 bases and J by 6 bases, with 9 bases between them. For the CDR3, the DNA is TGTGCCAGCAGTGAAGCCAATCTGGGTCAGCCCCAGCATTTT. This sequence encodes CASSEANLGQPQHF.

This chain links TRBV6-6 with TRBJ1-4; 7 bases map to TRBD1. J gave up 8 bases and V 4 bases, and 10 bases lay outside the gene matches. Germline V CDR1 and CDR2: MNHNY, SVGAGI (reference sequence). There are 15 residues in the CDR3. In DNA, the CDR3 is TGTGCCAGCAGTTCAGGACAGGCCTCTGTCGAAAAACTGTTTTTT. Protein product: CASSSGQASVEKLFF.

This chain joins TRBV28 and TRBJ2-7; D is perhaps TRBD1 (6 bases). The CDR3 sequence is 15 residues long. Trimming removed 5 bases at V and 0 bases at J, with 14 bases between. Germline V lookup: CDR1 MDHEN, CDR2 SYDVKM. The CDR3 nucleotides are TGTGCCAGCAGTCCCGGACAGCTTTACTCCTACGAGCAGTACTTC. It yields the protein CASSPGQLYSYEQYF.

This clone was counted only a few times. The chain couples TRBV27 to TRBJ1-1; D not certain. Trimming removed 7 bases at V and 0 bases at J, with 15 bases between. The CDR3 is made up of 15 amino acids. Germline assignment: CDR1 MNHEY and CDR2 SMNVEV (reference sequence). The chain's CDR3 is CASTPSRDLNTEAFF. The CDR3 coding sequence is TGTGCCAGCACCCCCTCTAGGGATCTGAACACTGAAGCTTTCTTT.